The 6 T cell receptor beta chains in this list originate from one sample, sequenced in a study of cytomegalovirus exposure and HLA in healthy donors (dated 2017 in TCRdb). Receptor amplification or capture employed the immunoSEQ multiplex PCR assay. A mixture of 60 forward primers for TCR Vbeta segments and 13 reverse primers for TCR Jbeta segments was used in the multiplex PCR. TCRdb stores this immuneACCESS table with in-frame sequences only. Part of the clones is absent; in the studies checked, under half of the shortfall reflects unresolved V genes, and no reason is known for the rest. Present in this sample are approximately 93,000 clones, nearly 80% of which were seen just once. The ten largest clones add up to 3% to 3.5% of the sample. Material for sequencing was PBMCs. All receptors derive from a woman between 35 and 50 years old in good health and CMV-seronegative.

This clone appeared a few times. The chain combines TRBV6-1 with TRBJ1-5, with unresolved D. There are 15 residues in the CDR3. Trimming shortened V by 4 bases and J by 3 bases, and 13 bases separated the two germline ends. Germline values: CDR1 MNHNS, CDR2 SASEGT. The CDR3 DNA follows: TGTGCCAGCAGTGGCAGGCTTAGTGCCAATCAGCCCCAGCATTTT. Translation gives CASSGRLSANQPQHF.

CDR3 DNA sequence: TGTGCCAGCAGCCTTCCCCAGGGGGAGCAGTTCTTC. It specifies CASSLPQGEQFF. The rearrangement joins TRBV7-9 to TRBJ2-1; the D gene is possibly TRBD1 (6 bases). The CDR3 sequence is 12 residues long. Germline assignment: CDR1 SEHNR and CDR2 FQNEAQ (reference sequence). V was trimmed by 5 bases and J by 10 bases, leaving 12 bases between them. The complete variable domain, with remaining parts taken from reference TRBV7-9 and TRBJ2-1, reads DTGVSQNPRHKITKRGQNVTFRCDPISEHNRLYWYRQTLGQGPEFLTYFQNEAQLEKSRLLSDRFSAERPKGSFSTLEIQRTEQGDSAMYLCASSLPQGEQFFGPGTRLTVL.

This sequence joins TRBV6-1 and TRBJ1-2; a possible D gene is TRBD1 (6 bases). Per the germline V gene, CDR1 is MNHNS and CDR2 is SASEGT. Deletions cut 3 bases from V and 6 bases from J, with 20 bases between. The CDR3 spans 16 residues. CDR3 in DNA: TGTGCCAGCAGTGAGATCAAGGGGGGGCTATTGGATGGCTACACCTTC. Translation: CASSEIKGGLLDGYTF.

This clone was counted between two and nine times. The chain recombines TRBV4-3 with TRBJ1-3; D is ambiguous. Germline V gene data show CDR1 as LGHNA and CDR2 as YSLEER. The CDR3 loop spans 14 amino acids. The V end was cut by 0 bases, the J end by 11 bases, with 14 bases between. CDR3 loop: CASSQDSQPAAIYF. In DNA, the CDR3 is TGCGCCAGCAGCCAAGATTCACAGCCCGCCGCCATATATTTT.

V and J are TRBV7-7 and TRBJ2-5; D perhaps matches TRBD1 (6 bases). From germline, CDR1 is SSHAT and CDR2 FNYEAQ (reference sequence). V lost 6 bases, J lost 2 bases, and 16 bases lay in between. The CDR3 extends over 15 amino acids. DNA for the CDR3: TGTGCCAGCAGGAAATCTGGGGGCTCACAAGAGACCCAGTACTTC. Its protein product is CASRKSGGSQETQYF.

The chain recombines TRBV7-8 with TRBJ1-1, with 8 bases lining up with TRBD1. The germline V gene encodes CDR1 SGHVS and CDR2 FQNEAQ. Trimming at V came to 4 bases and at J to 5 bases, leaving 9 bases not matched to a gene. The CDR3 is made up of 15 amino acids. Here the CDR3 DNA reads TGTGCCAGCAGCTATGGACAGGGCTTTGGAACTGAAGCTTTCTTT. The encoded protein is CASSYGQGFGTEAFF.